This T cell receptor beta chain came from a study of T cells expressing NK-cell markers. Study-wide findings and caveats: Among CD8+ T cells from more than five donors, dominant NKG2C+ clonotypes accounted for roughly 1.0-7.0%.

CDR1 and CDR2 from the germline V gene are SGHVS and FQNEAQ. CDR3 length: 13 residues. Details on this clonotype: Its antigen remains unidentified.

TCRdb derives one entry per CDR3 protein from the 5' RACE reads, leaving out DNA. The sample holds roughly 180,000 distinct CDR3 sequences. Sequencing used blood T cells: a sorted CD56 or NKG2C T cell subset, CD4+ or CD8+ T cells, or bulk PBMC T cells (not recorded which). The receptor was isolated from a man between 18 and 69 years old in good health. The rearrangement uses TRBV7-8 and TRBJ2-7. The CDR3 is CASSFDTFYEQYF. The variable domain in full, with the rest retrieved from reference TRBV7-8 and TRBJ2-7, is GAGVSQSPRYKVAKRGQDVALRCDPISGHVSLFWYQQALGQGPEFLTYFQNEAQLDKSGLPSDRFFAERPEGSVSTLKIQRTQQEDSAVYLCASSFDTFYEQYFGPGTRLTVT.